The clone carrying this TCR beta chain was counted once. Its antigen remains unknown. V was pared by 0 bases and J by 6 bases, with 7 bases of the junction left unmatched. The germline V gene encodes CDR1 SGHAT and CDR2 FQDESV (reference sequence). The CDR3 consists of 17 residues. This sample was taken from a study of CD8+CD57+ T cells in acquired aplastic anemia. About the research overall: Sorted CD4+ plus CD8+ cells gave DNA averaging about 3 ug.

General study results and limits: Roughly 31 CD8+ CDR3 sequences occurred in both the patients and the controls.

TCR beta VDJ and CDR3 profiling used genomic DNA as template. Using its own MiXCR run on the reads, TCRdb lists one record per CDR3 protein. The sample contains about 160,000 distinct CDR3 sequences, around 50% of which appear only once. Sequencing was done on patients that had shown CD8+CD57+ cell expansion by flow cytometry. None of the patients had been given any therapy when their blood was sampled. The specimen sequenced was sorted CD4+, CD8+, or CD8+CD57+ T cells (not recorded which) from PBMCs. This sequence originates from a human donor with aplastic anemia. The chain is built from TRBV11-1 and TRBJ2-2, with 10 bases lining up with TRBD2. CDR3 nucleotide sequence: TGTGCCAGCAGCTTAGCCCCTCTAGCGGGAGTGTCCGGGGAGCTGTTTTTT. Its translation: CASSLAPLAGVSGELFF.